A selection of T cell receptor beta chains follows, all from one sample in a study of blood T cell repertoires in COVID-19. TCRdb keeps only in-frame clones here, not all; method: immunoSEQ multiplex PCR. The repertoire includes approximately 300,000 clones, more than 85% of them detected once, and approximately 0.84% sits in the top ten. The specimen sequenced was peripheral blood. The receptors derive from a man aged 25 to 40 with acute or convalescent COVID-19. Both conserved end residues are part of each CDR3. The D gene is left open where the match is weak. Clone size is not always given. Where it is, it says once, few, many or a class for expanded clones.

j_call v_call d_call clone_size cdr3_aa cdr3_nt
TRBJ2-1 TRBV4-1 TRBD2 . CASSQIVPLAGFEQFF TGCGCCAGCAGCCAGATCGTCCCACTAGCGGGGTTTGAGCAGTTCTTC
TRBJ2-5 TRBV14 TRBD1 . CASSPGQGTFETQYF TGTGCCAGCAGCCCGGGACAGGGGACGTTCGAGACCCAGTACTTC
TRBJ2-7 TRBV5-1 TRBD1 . CASSFQDRGPEQYF TGCGCCAGCAGCTTCCAGGACAGGGGGCCCGAGCAGTACTTC
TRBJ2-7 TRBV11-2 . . CASSPGWDEQYF TGTGCCAGCAGCCCGGGATGGGACGAGCAGTACTTC
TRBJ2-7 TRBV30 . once CAWRITGEHEQYF TGTGCCTGGAGAATTACGGGAGAGCACGAGCAGTACTTC
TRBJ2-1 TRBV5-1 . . CASSPRPTGEVTYNEQFF TGCGCCAGCAGTCCCCGTCCCACGGGGGAAGTCACCTACAATGAGCAGTTCTTC
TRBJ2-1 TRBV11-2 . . CASSPWRRDGFF TGTGCCAGCAGCCCCTGGAGGCGGGATGGGTTCTTC
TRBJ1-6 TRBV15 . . CATSPRRQQFLGSNSPLHF TGTGCCACCAGCCCTCGGAGGCAACAGTTCTTAGGGAGTAATTCACCCCTCCACTTT
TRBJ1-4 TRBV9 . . CASSAPRGRGEEKLFF TGTGCCAGCAGCGCCCCCAGGGGCAGGGGAGAGGAAAAACTGTTTTTT
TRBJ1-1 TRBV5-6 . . CASSNQGSWDTEAFF TGTGCCAGCAGCAACCAGGGGTCATGGGACACTGAAGCTTTCTTT
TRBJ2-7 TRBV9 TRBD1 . CASSQGQGPTYEQYF TGTGCCAGCAGCCAAGGACAGGGCCCGACCTACGAGCAGTACTTC
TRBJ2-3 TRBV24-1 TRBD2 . CATSDGGLAGDTQYF TGTGCCACCAGTGACGGGGGACTAGCGGGCGATACGCAGTATTTT
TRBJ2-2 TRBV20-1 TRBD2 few CSASSGGAPGELFF TGCAGTGCTAGTAGCGGGGGGGCCCCCGGGGAGCTGTTTTTT
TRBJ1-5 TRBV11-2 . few CASSLSGGGNQPQHF TGTGCCAGCAGCTTAAGTGGTGGAGGCAATCAGCCCCAGCATTTT
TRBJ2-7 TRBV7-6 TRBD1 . CASSDGQGVYEQYF TGTGCCAGCAGTGATGGACAGGGAGTTTACGAGCAGTACTTC
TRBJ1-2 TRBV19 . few CASARNYGYTF TGTGCCAGTGCCAGGAACTATGGCTACACCTTC